This T cell receptor beta chain was profiled in a study of blood T cell repertoires in COVID-19. Per the original methods: The assay estimated nucleated cells by amplifying reference gene primers. Some clones are missing from TCRdb's copy, which holds only in-frame ones; the method was immunoSEQ multiplex PCR. V and J calls and clone size are as listed in that table; D and trimming were resolved from the DNA. The table records roughly 35,000 clones, about 87% of them present only once. Germline CDR1 MNHNS, CDR2 SASEGT. This CDR3 is 14 amino acids long. Trimming removed 3 bases at V and 3 bases at J, with 9 bases between. This clone was counted between two and nine times.

This chain connects TRBV6-1 to TRBJ1-5; no clear D gene. The sequencing sample was made of peripheral blood. The sequence was obtained from a human donor in a cohort sampled during active COVID-19. In DNA, the CDR3 is TGTGCCAGCAGTGAGGGCACCGTCAATCAGCCCCAGCATTTT. It translates to CASSEGTVNQPQHF.